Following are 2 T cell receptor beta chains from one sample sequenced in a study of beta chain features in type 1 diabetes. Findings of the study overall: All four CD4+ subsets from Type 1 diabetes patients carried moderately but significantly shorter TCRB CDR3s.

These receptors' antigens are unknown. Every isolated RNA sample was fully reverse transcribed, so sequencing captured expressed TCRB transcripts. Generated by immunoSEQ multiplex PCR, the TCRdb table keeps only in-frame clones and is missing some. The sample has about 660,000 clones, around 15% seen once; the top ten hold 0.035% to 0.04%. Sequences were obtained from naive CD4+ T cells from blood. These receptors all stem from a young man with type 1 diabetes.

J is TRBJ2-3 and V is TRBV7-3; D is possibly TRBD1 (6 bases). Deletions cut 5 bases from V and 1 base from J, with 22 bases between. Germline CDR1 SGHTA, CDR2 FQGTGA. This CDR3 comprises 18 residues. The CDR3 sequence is CASSRYGGQRRGTDTQYF. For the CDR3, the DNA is TGTGCCAGCAGCCGATACGGCGGACAGCGCCGGGGCACAGATACGCAGTATTTT.

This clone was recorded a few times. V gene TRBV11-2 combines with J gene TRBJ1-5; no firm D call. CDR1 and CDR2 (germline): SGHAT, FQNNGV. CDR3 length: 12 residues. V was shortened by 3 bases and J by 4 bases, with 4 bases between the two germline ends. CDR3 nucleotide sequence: TGTGCCAGCAGCTTCCCTAATCAGCCCCAGCATTTT. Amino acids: CASSFPNQPQHF. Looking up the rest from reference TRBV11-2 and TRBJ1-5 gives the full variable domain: EAGVAQSPRYKIIEKRQSVAFWCNPISGHATLYWYQQILGQGPKLLIQFQNNGVVDDSQLPKDRFSAERLKGVDSTLKIQPAKLEDSAVYLCASSFPNQPQHFGDGTRLSIL.